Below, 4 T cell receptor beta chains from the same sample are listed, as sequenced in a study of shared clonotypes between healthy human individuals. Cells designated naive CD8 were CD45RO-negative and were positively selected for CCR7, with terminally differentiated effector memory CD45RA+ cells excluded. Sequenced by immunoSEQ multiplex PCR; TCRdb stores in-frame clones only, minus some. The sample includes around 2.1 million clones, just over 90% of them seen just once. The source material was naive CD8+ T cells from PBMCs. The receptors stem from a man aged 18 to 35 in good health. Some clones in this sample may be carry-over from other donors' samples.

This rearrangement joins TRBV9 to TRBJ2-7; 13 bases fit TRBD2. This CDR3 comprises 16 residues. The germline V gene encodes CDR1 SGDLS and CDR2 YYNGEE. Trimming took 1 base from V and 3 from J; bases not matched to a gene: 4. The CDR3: CASSVSGLAGVYEQYF. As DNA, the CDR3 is TGTGCCAGCAGCGTATCTGGACTAGCGGGAGTCTACGAGCAGTACTTC.

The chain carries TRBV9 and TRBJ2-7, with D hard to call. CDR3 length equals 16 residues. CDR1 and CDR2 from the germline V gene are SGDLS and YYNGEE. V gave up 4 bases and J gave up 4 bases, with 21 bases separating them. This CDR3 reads CASSPSKSPRWYEQYF. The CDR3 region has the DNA TGTGCCAGCAGCCCCTCCAAGTCCCCCAGATGGTACGAGCAGTACTTC.

The CDR3 DNA is TGTGCCAGCAGCTTAGGGACTAGCGGCGCCTACAATGAGCAGTTCTTC. Its translation: CASSLGTSGAYNEQFF. The chain has TRBV7-3 and TRBJ2-1, with TRBD2 matching over 11 bases. V gave up 2 bases and J gave up 2 bases; unmatched junction bases: 2. The germline V gene has CDR1 SGHTA and CDR2 FQGTGA. The CDR3 is 16 amino acids.

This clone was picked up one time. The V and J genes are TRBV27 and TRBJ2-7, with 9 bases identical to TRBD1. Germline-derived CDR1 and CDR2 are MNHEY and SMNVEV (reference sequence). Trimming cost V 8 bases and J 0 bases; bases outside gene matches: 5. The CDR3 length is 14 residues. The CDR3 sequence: CASGGTGSSYEQYF. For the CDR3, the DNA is TGTGCCAGCGGGGGGACAGGGAGCTCCTACGAGCAGTACTTC.